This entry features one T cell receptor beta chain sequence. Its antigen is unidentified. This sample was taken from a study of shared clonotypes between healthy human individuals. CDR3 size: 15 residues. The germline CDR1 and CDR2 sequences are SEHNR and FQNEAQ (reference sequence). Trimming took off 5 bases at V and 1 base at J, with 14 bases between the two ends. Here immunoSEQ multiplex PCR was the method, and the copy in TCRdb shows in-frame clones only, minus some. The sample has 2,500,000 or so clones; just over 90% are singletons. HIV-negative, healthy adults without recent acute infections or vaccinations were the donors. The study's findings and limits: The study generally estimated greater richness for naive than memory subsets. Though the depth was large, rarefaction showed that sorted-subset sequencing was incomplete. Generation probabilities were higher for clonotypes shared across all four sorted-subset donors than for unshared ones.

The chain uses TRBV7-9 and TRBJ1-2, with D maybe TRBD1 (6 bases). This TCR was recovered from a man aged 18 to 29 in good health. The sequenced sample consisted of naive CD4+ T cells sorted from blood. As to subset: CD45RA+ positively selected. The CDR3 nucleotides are TGTGCCAGCAGCCCCGGACAGACAATTAACTATGGCTACACCTTC. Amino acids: CASSPGQTINYGYTF.